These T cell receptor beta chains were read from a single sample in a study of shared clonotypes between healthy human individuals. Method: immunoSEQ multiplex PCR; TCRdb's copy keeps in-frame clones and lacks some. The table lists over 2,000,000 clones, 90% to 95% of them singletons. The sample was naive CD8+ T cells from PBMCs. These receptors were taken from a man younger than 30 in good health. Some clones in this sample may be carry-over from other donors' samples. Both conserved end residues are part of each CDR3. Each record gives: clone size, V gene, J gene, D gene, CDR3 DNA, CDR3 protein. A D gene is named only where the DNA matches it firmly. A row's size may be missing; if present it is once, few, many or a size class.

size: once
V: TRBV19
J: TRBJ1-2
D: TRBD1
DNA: TGTGCCAGTACCAAACTGGGGACAGGGAACTATGGCTACACCTTC
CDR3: CASTKLGTGNYGYTF

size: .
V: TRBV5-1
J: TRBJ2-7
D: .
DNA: TGCGCCAGCAGCTTGTATGGAAATCGGGCGGACGAGCAGTACTTC
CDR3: CASSLYGNRADEQYF

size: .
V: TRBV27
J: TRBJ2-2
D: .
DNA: TGTGCCAGCAGTCCCCTCCGGGATCGGACCGGGGAGCTGTTTTTT
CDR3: CASSPLRDRTGELFF

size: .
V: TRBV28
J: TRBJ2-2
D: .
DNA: TGTGCCAGCAGCTTACTGACATACGCGAACACCGGGGAGCTGTTTTTT
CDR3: CASSLLTYANTGELFF

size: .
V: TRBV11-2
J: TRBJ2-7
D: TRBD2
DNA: TGTGCCAGCAGCTTAGCGGGAGGGGGCTACGAGCAGTACTTC
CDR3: CASSLAGGGYEQYF

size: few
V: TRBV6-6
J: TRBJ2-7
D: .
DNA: TGTGCCAGCAGTCCCGCCTACGAGCAGTACTTC
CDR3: CASSPAYEQYF

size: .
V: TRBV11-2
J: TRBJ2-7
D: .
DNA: TGTGCCAGCAGCCCCGCAGCCTACGAGCAGTACTTC
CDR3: CASSPAAYEQYF

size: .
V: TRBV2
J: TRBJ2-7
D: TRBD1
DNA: TGTGCCAGCAGCGCTCGGGACAGGGTAAACGAGCAGTACTTC
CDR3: CASSARDRVNEQYF

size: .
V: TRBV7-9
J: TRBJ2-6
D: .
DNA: TGTGCCAGCAGCTCACGGCCTACACACTCTGGGGCCAACGTCCTGACTTTC
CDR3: CASSSRPTHSGANVLTF

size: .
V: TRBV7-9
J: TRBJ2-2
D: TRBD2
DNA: TGTGCCAGCAGCTCTGTGATAGCGGGAGATGAGGAGCTGTTTTTT
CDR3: CASSSVIAGDEELFF

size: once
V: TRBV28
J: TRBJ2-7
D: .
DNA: TGTGCCAGCAGTTTTGCGGGGCCCTACGAGCAGTACTTC
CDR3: CASSFAGPYEQYF

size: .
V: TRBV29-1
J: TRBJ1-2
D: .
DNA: TGCAGCGTTGGTGTGGGAATGGTGGATGGCTACACCTTC
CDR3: CSVGVGMVDGYTF

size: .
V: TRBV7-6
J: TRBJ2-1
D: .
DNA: TGTGCCAGCAGCTTATCTGTGGGTGAGCAGTTCTTC
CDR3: CASSLSVGEQFF

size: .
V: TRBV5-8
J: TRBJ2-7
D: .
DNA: TGTGCCAATCCGGAGAAGCGGGCGCCCGACTACGAGCAGTACTTC
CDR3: CANPEKRAPDYEQYF

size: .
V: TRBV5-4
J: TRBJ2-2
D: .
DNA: TGTGCCAGCAGCTTAACTAGCTACACCGGGGAGCTGTTTTTT
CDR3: CASSLTSYTGELFF

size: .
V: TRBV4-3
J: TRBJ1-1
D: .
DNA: TGCGCCAGCAGCCGTACGGTGACGACTGAAGCTTTCTTT
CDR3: CASSRTVTTEAFF

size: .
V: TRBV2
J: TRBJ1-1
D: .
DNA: TGTGCCAGCGGCCTGATGACAGGTTTGGGCCCTGAAGCTTTCTTT
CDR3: CASGLMTGLGPEAFF

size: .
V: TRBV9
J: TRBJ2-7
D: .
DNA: TGTGCCAGCAGCCCCCGGGACGGCGGAGAGCAGTACTTC
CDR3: CASSPRDGGEQYF

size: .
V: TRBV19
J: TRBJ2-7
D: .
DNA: TGTGCCAGTAGTATGGGGGGGGCGTTAAACTACGAGCAGTACTTC
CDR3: CASSMGGALNYEQYF

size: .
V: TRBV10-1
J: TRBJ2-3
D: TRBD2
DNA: TGCGCCAGCCGGGGACTAGCTGCAGATACGCAGTATTTT
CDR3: CASRGLAADTQYF

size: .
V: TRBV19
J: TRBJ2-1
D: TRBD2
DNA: TGTGCCAGTAGTATAGGACTAGCGGGAGGCTATGAGCAGTTCTTC
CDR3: CASSIGLAGGYEQFF

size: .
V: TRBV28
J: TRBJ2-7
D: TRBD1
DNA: TGTGCCAGCGAACCACTGGGGGGACAGGGGACCTACGAGCAGTACTTC
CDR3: CASEPLGGQGTYEQYF

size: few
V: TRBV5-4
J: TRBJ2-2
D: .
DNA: TGTGCCAGCAGCTTTAAGGCCGGGGAGCTGTTTTTT
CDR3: CASSFKAGELFF

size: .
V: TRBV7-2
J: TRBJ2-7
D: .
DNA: TGTGCCAGCAGCTTAGATAGGGTCACCTACGAGCAGTACTTC
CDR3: CASSLDRVTYEQYF

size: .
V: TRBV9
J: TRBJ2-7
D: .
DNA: TGTGCCAGCAGCGCCCAGGGCAGCTACGAGCAGTACTTC
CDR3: CASSAQGSYEQYF

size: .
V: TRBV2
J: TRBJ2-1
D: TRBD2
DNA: TGTGCCAGCCTTACTAGCGGGAGCTTCAATGAGCAGTTCTTC
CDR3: CASLTSGSFNEQFF

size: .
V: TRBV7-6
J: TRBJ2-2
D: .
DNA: TGTGCCAGCAGCCAGGACAGAACGAACACCGGGGAGCTGTTTTTT
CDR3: CASSQDRTNTGELFF

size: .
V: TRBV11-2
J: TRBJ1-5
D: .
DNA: TGTGCCAGCAGCTTACAAGGCTATAGCAATCAGCCCCAGCATTTT
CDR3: CASSLQGYSNQPQHF

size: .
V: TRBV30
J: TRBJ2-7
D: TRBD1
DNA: TGTGCCTGGAGTACAGGGGGCCACTACGAGCAGTACTTC
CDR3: CAWSTGGHYEQYF

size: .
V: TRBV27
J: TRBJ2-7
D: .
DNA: TGTGCCAGCAGCCCCTTGAGAGTAATATCGATGGTAGAGCAGTACTTC
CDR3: CASSPLRVISMVEQYF

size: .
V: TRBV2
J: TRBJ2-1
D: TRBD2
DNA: TGTGCCAGCAGTGGTGCTCGGGGGGACAATGAGCAGTTCTTC
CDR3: CASSGARGDNEQFF

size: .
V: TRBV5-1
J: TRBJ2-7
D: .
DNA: TGCGCCAGCTCCTGGGGGTCCAGCTCCTACGAGCAGTACTTC
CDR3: CASSWGSSSYEQYF

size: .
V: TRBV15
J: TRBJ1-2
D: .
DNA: TGTGCCACCAGCAGGACAGGTCTGGGTGGCTACACCTTC
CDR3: CATSRTGLGGYTF

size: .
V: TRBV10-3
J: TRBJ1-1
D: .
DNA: TGTGCCATCAGAATTCCGGGACTGAACACTGAAGCTTTCTTT
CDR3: CAIRIPGLNTEAFF

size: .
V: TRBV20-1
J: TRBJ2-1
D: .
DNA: TGCAGTGCAGTAGAGAATGAGCAGTTCTTC
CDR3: CSAVENEQFF

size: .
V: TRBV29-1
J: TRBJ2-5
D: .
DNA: TGCAGCGTTGCTTTGGGCAGAGGTAGGGAGACCCAGTACTTC
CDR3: CSVALGRGRETQYF

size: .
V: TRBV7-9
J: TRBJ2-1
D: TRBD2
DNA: TGTGCCAGCAGCTTAGCCGGACTAGCGGACTACAATGAGCAGTTCTTC
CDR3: CASSLAGLADYNEQFF

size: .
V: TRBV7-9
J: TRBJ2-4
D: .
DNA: TGTGCCAGCAGCGCCTCAGGGGCGGCGGAAGCCAAAAACATTCAGTACTTC
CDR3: CASSASGAAEAKNIQYF